Listed here are 16 T cell receptor beta chains from one sample, sequenced in a study of control samples from healthy donors and cancer patients. Clones were read by immunoSEQ multiplex PCR, and TCRdb kept only the in-frame ones, dropping some. The table lists about 230,000 clones, roughly 82% of them singletons. Sequenced input: PBMCs. The receptors were sampled from an older woman with lung cancer.

V is TRBV10-3 and J is TRBJ1-4; the D gene is possibly TRBD1 (6 bases). The CDR3 extends over 13 amino acids. Germline CDR1 reads ENHRY; CDR2 reads SYGVKD. V shed 10 bases and J shed 0 bases, with 9 bases lying between them. The CDR3 DNA sequence: TGTGCCACCACAGGGTCAACTAATGAAAAACTGTTTTTT. Its protein product is CATTGSTNEKLFF.

This chain links TRBV10-3 with TRBJ2-5; D not certain. From germline, CDR1 is ENHRY and CDR2 SYGVKD. The CDR3 length is 13 residues. V was pared by 5 bases and J by 2 bases, with 9 bases between. The CDR3 DNA follows: TGTGCCATCAGTCTCAGACTGCAAGAGACCCAGTACTTC. Protein product: CAISLRLQETQYF.

The rearrangement joins TRBV28 to TRBJ1-1; a weak D match, TRBD1 (6 bases). Germline CDR1 reads MDHEN; CDR2 reads SYDVKM. Trimming removed 6 bases from V and 5 bases from J, with 10 bases in between. There are 12 residues in the CDR3. The CDR3 protein is CASRQGNTEAFF. In DNA form, the CDR3 reads TGTGCCAGCAGACAGGGCAATACTGAAGCTTTCTTT.

The chain carries TRBV5-1 and TRBJ1-4, with a possible D match to TRBD1 (5 bases). Looked up from germline, CDR1 is SGHRS and CDR2 is YFSETQ. The CDR3 covers 14 residues. Trimming took off 3 bases at V and 7 bases at J, with 13 bases between the two ends. The CDR3 DNA reads TGCGCCAGCAGCTCGCAGGGTATAGGTGAAAAACTGTTTTTT. This translates into CASSSQGIGEKLFF.

This clone was counted once. This chain uses TRBV18 with TRBJ2-5; TRBD2 matches at 9 bases. The junction had 7 bases not matched to a gene; V was cut back by 3 bases and J by 5 bases. CDR3 size: 15 residues. Germline CDR1 KGHSH, CDR2 LQKENI. CDR3 nucleotide sequence: TGTGCCAGCTCACCGGTGCTAGCGGGAATCGAGACCCAGTACTTC. Its translation is CASSPVLAGIETQYF.

The chain carries TRBV3-1 (or the pseudogene TRBV3-2) and TRBJ1-3; no firm D call. This CDR3 region has 14 residues. Germline CDR1 LGHDT, CDR2 YNNKEL (reference sequence). V gave up 4 bases and J gave up 0 bases, with 7 bases separating them. CDR3 nucleotide sequence: TGTGCCAGCAGCCCCCGGGACTCTGGAAACACCATATATTTT. Its translation: CASSPRDSGNTIYF.

The CDR3 nucleotides are TGTGCCAGCACCGAGACCGTCAGGGGTGGCTACACCTTC. Encoded protein: CASTETVRGGYTF. V usage is TRBV6-5 and J usage is TRBJ1-2, with a weak D call TRBD1 (6 bases). The ends were cut back, 7 bases at V and 7 bases at J, with 16 bases in the middle. The CDR3 is made up of 13 amino acids. Germline CDR1 MNHEY, CDR2 SVGAGI.

The chain employs TRBV5-3 and TRBJ2-1, with TRBD1 matching 9 bases. TRBV5-3 is classed as an ORF, of uncertain function. This CDR3 spans 15 amino acids. V shed 3 bases, J shed 7 bases, and the junction held 8 bases outside the gene matches. This CDR3 is CARSYASDRGNEQFF. In DNA, the CDR3 is TGTGCCAGAAGCTATGCCTCGGACAGGGGAAATGAGCAGTTCTTC.

This clone has a single count. The J gene is TRBJ2-7, the V gene TRBV10-2; the match to TRBD2 covers 15 bases. The V segment lost 10 bases and the J segment 3 bases; nucleotides outside the gene matches: 4. CDR1 is WSHSY, CDR2 SAAADI, per germline. The CDR3 has 14 amino acids. CDR3 coding DNA: TGCGCCACCAAGGGACTAGCGGGAGGCTACGAGCAGTACTTC. Protein: CATKGLAGGYEQYF.

This clone was detected a few times. Germline is not matched at one junction end, which may reflect a read error. V and J are TRBV6-5 and TRBJ2-2; no clear D gene. This CDR3 region has 15 residues. CDR1 is MNHEY and CDR2 is SVGAGI in the germline V gene. CDR3 residues: CASSDSGVAVGELFF. CDR3 in DNA: TGTGCCAGCAGTGACTCAGGAGTCGCTGTCGGGGAGCTGTTTTTT.

As to this clone: This CDR3 is also generated by other DNA sequences in the sample. The chain uses TRBV12-3 or TRBV12-4 and TRBJ1-1; D unclear. The V end was cut by 1 base, the J end by 1 base, with 4 bases between. The length of the CDR3 is 13 residues. This chain's CDR3 is CASSLGSNTEAFF. The CDR3 coding sequence is TGTGCCAGCAGTTTAGGATCGAACACTGAAGCTTTCTTT.

The J gene is TRBJ1-6, the V gene TRBV9; 7 positions agree with TRBD1. The germline V gene has CDR1 SGDLS and CDR2 YYNGEE. This CDR3 contains 15 residues. The trim removed 0 bases at V and 5 bases at J, leaving 2 bases unmatched. CDR3 DNA: TGTGCCAGCAGCGTAGACGGGACAGATAATTCACCCCTCCACTTT. Encoded protein: CASSVDGTDNSPLHF.

As to this clone: Other DNA variants within this sample encode the same CDR3. The chain recombines TRBV2 with TRBJ1-5, with 9 positions matching TRBD1. The ends lost 6 bases at V and 6 bases at J; junction bases unmatched: 6. The germline CDR1 and CDR2 sequences are SNHLY and FYNNEI. CDR3 length equals 14 residues. The chain's CDR3 is CASSGGQGGQPQHF. In DNA form, the CDR3 reads TGTGCCAGCAGCGGGGGACAGGGAGGTCAGCCCCAGCATTTT.

The J gene is TRBJ1-2, the V gene TRBV3-1 (or the pseudogene TRBV3-2), with D unresolved. Trimming cost V 0 bases and J 5 bases, with 7 bases left between them. Germline V gene data show CDR1 as LGHDT and CDR2 as YNNKEL (reference sequence). The CDR3 length is 13 residues. The CDR3 DNA reads as TGTGCCAGCAGCCAAGAAATGGGGTATGGCTACACCTTC. Amino acid sequence: CASSQEMGYGYTF.

This clone was detected a few times. CDR3 loop: CASSQDPPGGGGGNTIYF. The CDR3 DNA follows: TGTGCCAGCAGCCAAGATCCACCCGGGGGGGGAGGTGGAAACACCATATATTTT. V and J are TRBV3-1 (or the pseudogene TRBV3-2) and TRBJ1-3; possibly TRBD1 for D (5 bases). The V end lost 0 bases, the J end lost 3 bases, and 18 bases lay between the germline ends. Per the germline V gene, CDR1 is LGHDT and CDR2 is YNNKEL (reference sequence). CDR3 length: 18 amino acids.

This chain joins TRBV29-1 and TRBJ1-1, with unresolved D. CDR3 length equals 13 residues. Germline CDR1 and CDR2: SQVTM and ANQGSEA. V was shortened by 3 bases and J by 0 bases, with 8 bases between the two germline ends. CDR3 region: CSVDQQVNTEAFF. DNA for the CDR3: TGCAGCGTTGATCAGCAGGTGAACACTGAAGCTTTCTTT.